The rows below give T cell receptor beta chains drawn from one sample of a study of early T cells in non-severe SARS-CoV-2 infection. TCRdb independently ran MiXCR on the 5' RACE reads; one entry per CDR3 protein. The sample yields roughly 100,000 distinct CDR3 sequences, approximately 14% seen once. Specimen: whole blood. The receptors here all came from an adult who was a healthcare worker with PCR-confirmed SARS-CoV-2 infection or an uninfected control (not recorded which). Each CDR3 is given with its conserved first and last residue. The D gene is left open where the match is weak. Size is omitted from some rows. Given values are once, few, many or a class for expanded clones.

D gene	V gene	J gene	clone size	CDR3 protein	CDR3 DNA
.	TRBV4-2	TRBJ1-1	.	CASSQEPGNTEAFF	TGTGCCAGCAGCCAAGAGCCTGGAAACACTGAAGCTTTCTTT
TRBD1	TRBV15	TRBJ2-3	.	CATSIGQGRSADTQYF	TGTGCCACCAGCATAGGACAGGGGCGATCGGCAGATACGCAGTATTTT
.	TRBV4-1	TRBJ2-1	.	CASSQANRGRGYNEQFF	TGCGCCAGCAGCCAAGCCAACCGGGGGCGGGGTTACAATGAGCAGTTCTTC
.	TRBV7-9	TRBJ1-1	many	CASSPQDTEAFF	TGTGCCAGCAGCCCCCAGGACACTGAAGCTTTCTTT
.	TRBV28	TRBJ2-7	few	CASNHAVSWYF	TGTGCCAGCAATCACGCAGTTTCGTGGTACTTC
TRBD1	TRBV28	TRBJ1-2	.	CASRPTGEYGYTF	TGTGCCAGCAGACCCACAGGGGAATATGGCTACACCTTC
TRBD2	TRBV7-6	TRBJ2-1	many	CASSHRRGATNNEQFF	TGTGCCAGCAGCCACCGGCGGGGGGCAACCAACAATGAGCAGTTCTTC
.	TRBV12-3/TRBV12-4	TRBJ1-5	many	CASNQGGGKPQHF	TGTGCCAGCAACCAGGGAGGGGGTAAGCCCCAGCATTTT
.	TRBV7-9	TRBJ2-1	few	CASSQTSDSFF	TGTGCCAGCAGCCAGACTAGTGATTCGTTCTTC
.	TRBV5-1	TRBJ1-2	few	CASRSSGRGPPNYGYTF	TGCGCCAGCAGGTCCTCAGGGCGTGGTCCCCCAAATTACGGCTACACCTTC
.	TRBV28	TRBJ2-7	many	CASNVLQTGTRREQYF	TGTGCCAGCAACGTCCTACAAACGGGCACAAGGAGGGAGCAGTACTTC
TRBD2	TRBV2	TRBJ2-1	few	CASSALAGVNEQFF	TGTGCCAGCAGTGCACTAGCGGGAGTCAATGAGCAGTTCTTC
TRBD1	TRBV28	TRBJ2-6	many	CASSWTGGSGANVLTF	TGTGCCAGCAGCTGGACAGGCGGCTCTGGGGCCAACGTCCTGACTTTC
.	TRBV28	TRBJ1-1	.	CASSLISVTTEAFF	TGTGCCAGCAGTTTAATTTCAGTGACTACTGAAGCTTTCTTT
TRBD2	TRBV11-2	TRBJ2-3	.	CASSGWGGPPDTQYF	TGTGCCAGCAGTGGGTGGGGAGGGCCCCCAGATACGCAGTATTTT
.	TRBV30	TRBJ2-2	.	CAWAPLGGEETGELFF	TGTGCCTGGGCGCCCCTCGGGGGAGAAGAAACCGGGGAGCTGTTTTTT
.	TRBV6-4	TRBJ2-3	many	CASSDSREGTDTQYF	TGTGCCAGCAGTGACTCCAGGGAGGGCACAGATACGCAGTATTTT
.	TRBV4-3	TRBJ2-2	few	CASSQDRAGAPTGELFF	TGCGCCAGCAGCCAAGATAGGGCAGGGGCGCCAACCGGGGAGCTGTTTTTT
TRBD2	TRBV28	TRBJ2-5	.	CASSSSGSGAETQYF	TGTGCCAGCAGTTCAAGCGGGAGCGGAGCAGAGACCCAGTACTTC
.	TRBV20-1	TRBJ2-4	many	CSAGRTGQQSIQYF	TGCAGTGCAGGGCGCACAGGGCAACAATCCATTCAGTACTTC
.	TRBV11-2	TRBJ2-7	.	CASSPSWTPYEQYF	TGTGCCAGCAGCCCCTCCTGGACTCCCTACGAGCAGTACTTC
.	TRBV29-1	TRBJ2-7	.	CSGLSDRTYEQYF	TGCAGCGGGTTATCGGACAGAACCTACGAGCAGTACTTC
.	TRBV6-1	TRBJ1-4	many	CASSEQNEKLFF	TGTGCCAGCAGTGAACAAAATGAAAAACTGTTTTTT
.	TRBV28	TRBJ2-3	.	CASRLVAASTDTQYF	TGTGCCAGCAGATTAGTTGCGGCAAGCACAGATACGCAGTATTTT
TRBD2	TRBV4-1	TRBJ2-7	.	CASKTGTSGSYELYF	TGCGCCAGTAAAACCGGGACTAGCGGGTCTTACGAGCTGTACTTC
.	TRBV6-2/TRBV6-3	TRBJ2-1	many	CASSYAGTEQFF	TGTGCCAGCAGTTACGCCGGTACTGAGCAGTTCTTC
TRBD1	TRBV10-3	TRBJ2-3	.	CAINQGARGTDTQYF	TGTGCCATCAATCAGGGGGCCCGGGGCACAGATACGCAGTATTTT
TRBD2	TRBV20-1	TRBJ2-1	many	CSAAGTSGYNEQFF	TGCAGTGCGGCCGGGACTAGCGGATACAATGAGCAGTTCTTC
.	TRBV9	TRBJ1-1	few	CASSVSGATNTEAFF	TGTGCCAGCAGCGTATCAGGTGCTACGAACACTGAAGCTTTCTTT
.	TRBV20-1	TRBJ2-3	.	CSATMLALSTDTQYF	TGCAGTGCTACGATGCTAGCGCTAAGCACAGATACGCAGTATTTT
.	TRBV11-2	TRBJ1-2	few	CASSLGQGPSGYTF	TGTGCCAGCAGCTTAGGGCAGGGACCCAGCGGCTACACCTTC
TRBD1	TRBV7-8	TRBJ1-5	.	CTSSLGQGAEQPRHF	TGTACCAGCAGCTTAGGACAGGGGGCTGAACAGCCCCGGCATTTT
TRBD1	TRBV20-1	TRBJ2-1	.	CSARDPGQGISEQFF	TGCAGTGCTAGAGACCCGGGACAGGGGATTAGTGAGCAGTTCTTC
.	TRBV28	TRBJ1-5	.	CASSLPDQPQHF	TGTGCCAGCAGTTTGCCGGATCAGCCCCAGCATTTT
TRBD2	TRBV28	TRBJ2-1	few	CASLTSGRGSYNEQFF	TGTGCCAGCCTGACTAGCGGGAGAGGTTCCTACAATGAGCAGTTCTTC
TRBD2	TRBV11-2	TRBJ2-1	few	CASSSLAGSGNEQFF	TGTGCCAGCAGCTCCCTAGCGGGATCGGGCAATGAGCAGTTCTTC
.	TRBV7-2	TRBJ2-7	many	CASSLSGSEQYF	TGTGCCAGCAGCTTAAGCGGGTCCGAGCAGTACTTC
.	TRBV20-1	TRBJ2-1	.	CSARGGGFSYNEQFF	TGCAGTGCTAGGGGCGGGGGCTTTTCCTACAATGAGCAGTTCTTC
.	TRBV12-3/TRBV12-4	TRBJ2-1	.	CASSFRAASNEQFF	TGTGCCAGCAGTTTTCGTGCGGCGAGCAATGAGCAGTTCTTC
.	TRBV20-1	TRBJ2-5	many	CSARERQQETQYF	TGCAGTGCCAGGGAGAGGCAGCAAGAGACCCAGTACTTC
TRBD2	TRBV19	TRBJ2-3	few	CASNGAGATDTQYF	TGTGCCAGTAATGGGGCGGGAGCCACAGATACGCAGTATTTT
TRBD1	TRBV11-2	TRBJ2-7	.	CASSLVPDRGREQYF	TGTGCCAGCAGCTTAGTTCCCGACAGGGGTAGAGAGCAGTACTTC
.	TRBV18	TRBJ2-2	.	CASSEDHTGELFF	TGTGCCAGCTCAGAGGACCACACCGGGGAGCTGTTTTTT
.	TRBV11-2	TRBJ2-3	.	CASSGPRVTDTQYF	TGTGCCAGCAGCGGCCCGCGCGTCACGGATACGCAGTATTTT
.	TRBV6-2/TRBV6-3	TRBJ1-1	.	CASSYSPGTNTEAFF	TGTGCCAGCAGTTACTCGCCCGGGACGAACACTGAAGCTTTCTTT
TRBD1	TRBV7-9	TRBJ2-1	.	CASSPKVRTGNFF	TGTGCCAGCAGCCCAAAAGTACGGACAGGGAATTTCTTC
.	TRBV7-2	TRBJ2-1	few	CASSLLPFYNEQFF	TGTGCCAGCAGCTTACTGCCTTTCTACAATGAGCAGTTCTTC
.	TRBV10-3	TRBJ2-5	few	CAISAGDSEETQYF	TGTGCCATCAGTGCAGGGGATTCGGAAGAGACCCAGTACTTC
.	TRBV7-9	TRBJ1-1	few	CASTLTPNTEAFF	TGTGCCAGCACCTTGACACCCAACACTGAAGCTTTCTTT
.	TRBV28	TRBJ2-3	.	CASSAGTTSTDTQYF	TGTGCCAGCAGTGCCGGGACAACTAGCACAGATACGCAGTATTTT
.	TRBV20-1	TRBJ2-1	.	CSANSYNEQFF	TGCAGTGCCAACTCCTACAATGAGCAGTTCTTC
.	TRBV28	TRBJ1-1	.	CASTSTVHQAFF	TGTGCCAGCACATCGACAGTTCACCAAGCTTTCTTT
TRBD1	TRBV28	TRBJ2-5	few	CATRGQGGQETQYF	TGTGCCACTCGGGGACAGGGGGGCCAAGAGACCCAGTACTTC
.	TRBV7-3	TRBJ2-3	few	CASSLMGRGDTQYF	TGTGCCAGCAGCTTAATGGGTCGGGGAGATACGCAGTATTTT
.	TRBV10-3	TRBJ2-1	few	CAISEGAGYSYNEQFF	TGTGCCATCAGTGAAGGAGCGGGCTACTCCTACAATGAGCAGTTCTTC